Given below is one T cell receptor beta chain in context. What it binds is not known. These data originate in a study of shared clonotypes between healthy human individuals. On the study more broadly: A couple of women and a few men aged 18 to 49 served as donors.

Study results and limitations: The diversity represented, both genetic and in exposure history, was limited by few donors. The sampled material consisted only of blood, and tissue repertoires are likely to differ. Lower generation probabilities were found for non-shared clonotypes than for those shared by all four donors.

V lost 3 bases and J lost 10, with 15 bases in between. Germline values: CDR1 SEHNR, CDR2 FQNEAQ (reference sequence). This CDR3 spans 13 amino acids. Data came from immunoSEQ multiplex PCR; TCRdb stores just in-frame clones and leaves some out. The table shows 1.6 million or so clones, with 98% occurring only once. The specimen sequenced was naive CD4+ T cells sorted from blood. Subset given: CD45RA+ positively selected. The V call is TRBV7-9, the J call TRBJ1-1; no definite D call. This clonotype originated in a man aged 25-40 years in good health. The CDR3 loop is CASSFQNEHGAFF. The DNA of the CDR3 is TGTGCCAGCAGCTTCCAAAATGAGCACGGAGCTTTCTTT.